This passage covers 19 T cell receptor beta chains from one sample sequenced in a study of blood T cells in healthy people across ages. Primers used in a second PCR of roughly 6 to 11 cycles were a sample-barcoded 5' primer and a J-beta primer mix. TCRdb re-derived calls from the 5' RACE reads in MiXCR, one entry per CDR3 protein. The sample includes 660,000 or so distinct CDR3 sequences, roughly 58% of them seen just once. Sequenced sample: blood. The receptors here all came from a man aged 60-69 years in good health.

The rearrangement links TRBV20-1 to TRBJ2-4; possible D gene TRBD2, 6 bases. V shed 6 bases and J shed 15 bases, with 24 bases lying between them. CDR1 DFQATT and CDR2 SNEGSKA come from the germline V gene (reference sequence). This CDR3 has 13 amino acids. CDR3 protein: CSALAAGSSVAYF. For the CDR3, the DNA is TGCAGTGCCCTTGCGGCGGGATCAAGCGTGGCGTACTTC.

There are a few counts of this clonotype. The chain has TRBV24-1 and TRBJ2-1, with D maybe TRBD2 (6 bases). This CDR3 comprises 15 residues. Germline V gene data show CDR1 as KGHDR and CDR2 as SFDVKD. Between the trimmed V and J ends, which lost 3 bases and 5 bases, there was a span of 13 bases. CDR3 region: CATSDRRGGNNEQFF. The DNA of the CDR3 is TGTGCCACCAGTGATAGGCGGGGCGGGAACAATGAGCAGTTCTTC.

The DNA of the CDR3 is TGCGCCAGCAGCTTGGGACTCCACGACTTGGAGACCCAGTACTTC. This translates into CASSLGLHDLETQYF. The V and J genes are TRBV5-1 and TRBJ2-7; D not resolved. The J call is doubtful: the DNA matches TRBJ2-5 better. The CDR3 totals 15 residues. The germline V gene has CDR1 SGHRS and CDR2 YFSETQ.

The chain has TRBV2 and TRBJ2-7; D remains ambiguous. Germline values: CDR1 SNHLY, CDR2 FYNNEI. Trimming took 2 bases from V and 7 from J, leaving 6 bases between them. The CDR3 contains 11 residues. CDR3 DNA: TGTGCCAGCAGTGAATTGTGGGAGCAGTACTTC. Its protein is CASSELWEQYF.

The chain carries TRBV25-1 and TRBJ1-4, with D maybe TRBD1 (6 bases). CDR1 and CDR2 from the germline V gene are MGHDK and SYGVNS. Between the trimmed V and J ends, which lost 5 bases and 2 bases, there was a span of 15 bases. This CDR3 is 16 amino acids long. DNA for the CDR3: TGTGCCAGCAGTCGGGGGGGGGCGCCCACTAATGAAAAACTGTTTTTT. Encoded protein: CASSRGGAPTNEKLFF.

The chain has TRBV20-1 and TRBJ2-7; tentatively, D is TRBD1 (6 bases). Germline CDR1 and CDR2: DFQATT and SNEGSKA (reference sequence). V lost 1 base and J lost 6, with 13 bases in between. The CDR3 runs to 13 residues. CDR3 loop: CSARVRGSCEQYF. The CDR3 nucleotides read TGCAGTGCTAGAGTAAGGGGGAGCTGCGAGCAGTACTTC.

This sequence joins TRBV7-9 and TRBJ2-6, with a possible D match to TRBD1 (5 bases). This CDR3 contains 15 residues. CDR1 is SEHNR and CDR2 is FQNEAQ in the germline V gene (reference sequence). Deletions cut 3 bases from V and 4 bases from J, with 10 bases between. Here the CDR3 reads CASSFWTSGANVLTF. The CDR3 region has the DNA TGTGCCAGCAGCTTTTGGACATCCGGGGCCAACGTCCTGACTTTC.

The chain recombines TRBV18 with TRBJ2-7, with 7 bases fitting TRBD2. Losses at the gene ends were 8 bases for V and 8 bases for J; bases not matched to a gene: 12. CDR3 length: 13 residues. CDR1 KGHSH and CDR2 LQKENI come from the germline V gene. CDR3 amino acids: CASATSAHYKQYF. In nucleotides, the CDR3 is TGTGCCAGCGCTACTAGCGCTCATTACAAGCAGTACTTC.

Concerning this clonotype: This may stem from a read error, because a much larger clone lies one nucleotide away. The genes are TRBV27 and TRBJ2-6; perhaps TRBD1 as D (5 bases). Germline V gene sequence: CDR1 MNHEY, CDR2 SMNVEV (reference sequence). The length of the CDR3 is 14 residues. The CDR3 reads CASSPLSGANILTF. The CDR3 DNA is TGTGCCAGCAGTCCGCTCTCTGGGGCCAACATCCTGACTTTC.

This clonotype was seen many times. The genes are TRBV29-1 and TRBJ2-7, with D perhaps given as TRBD1 or TRBD2 (5 bases each). The J call is doubtful: the DNA matches TRBJ2-5 better. CDR3 size: 15 residues. The germline CDR1 and CDR2 sequences are SQVTM and ANQGSEA. CDR3 DNA: TGCAGCGTTGGGGACGGCTTAAGGGTAGGGGAGACCCAGTACTTC. Translation gives CSVGDGLRVGETQYF.

This clonotype has only a few counts. The chain is built from TRBV5-1 and TRBJ1-6, with D perhaps matching TRBD1 (6 bases). The germline CDR1 and CDR2 sequences are SGHRS and YFSETQ. The CDR3 spans 15 residues. Trimming removed 4 bases at V and 10 bases at J, with 18 bases between. CDR3 protein: CASSGQWGLGSPLHF. CDR3 nucleotides: TGCGCCAGCAGCGGTCAATGGGGGCTGGGGTCACCCCTCCACTTT.

The CDR3 coding sequence is TGCGCCAGCAGCTTTACGGGGACAATGGGGGGCTACACCTTC. The encoded protein is CASSFTGTMGGYTF. The chain is built from TRBV5-1 and TRBJ1-2, with D maybe TRBD1 (6 bases). The V and J ends lost 2 bases and 8 bases respectively, with 16 bases between them. CDR3 length: 14 amino acids. Germline V gene data show CDR1 as SGHRS and CDR2 as YFSETQ.

This rearrangement joins TRBV13 to TRBJ2-7; D gene uncertain. V lost 1 base to trimming and J lost 5 bases, with 6 bases between them. This CDR3 has 12 residues. Per the germline V gene, CDR1 is PRHDT and CDR2 is FYEKMQ (reference sequence). CDR3 coding DNA: TGTGCCAGCAGCTTAGTAGGGAACGAGCAGTACTTC. Translated, it gives CASSLVGNEQYF.

This clonotype was counted between two and nine times. The genes are TRBV5-4 and TRBJ2-5, with no clear D. The V and J ends lost 2 bases and 4 bases respectively, with 15 bases between them. The CDR3 sequence is 15 residues long. CDR1 and CDR2 from the germline V gene are SGHNT and YYREEE (reference sequence). The CDR3 coding sequence is TGTGCCAGCAGCTTCGGAACCTTGGTGGGAGAGACCCAGTACTTC. Amino acid sequence: CASSFGTLVGETQYF.

The chain employs TRBV7-9 and TRBJ2-2; D possibly corresponds to TRBD1 (6 bases). Germline assignment: CDR1 SEHNR and CDR2 FQNEAQ (reference sequence). The CDR3 extends over 15 amino acids. The V gene lost 6 bases and the J gene lost 2 bases, with 13 bases spanning the gap. The CDR3 protein is CASSLRTANTGELFF. The CDR3 coding sequence is TGTGCCAGCAGTTTGAGGACAGCCAACACCGGGGAGCTGTTTTTT.

CDR3 in DNA: TGTGCCAGCAGTTTAAACAGGGCTAACACTGAAGCTTTCTTT. The encoded protein is CASSLNRANTEAFF. The V call is TRBV12-3 or TRBV12-4, the J call TRBJ1-1, with a possible D match to TRBD1 (6 bases). CDR3 length equals 14 residues. Deletions cut 2 bases from V and 2 bases from J, with 9 bases between.

The chain links TRBV20-1 to TRBJ2-5; 11 nucleotides match TRBD2. The CDR3 consists of 18 residues. CDR1 is DFQATT and CDR2 is SNEGSKA in the germline V gene (reference sequence). The trim removed 1 base at V and 2 bases at J, leaving 12 bases unmatched. The CDR3 region has the DNA TGCAGTGCTAGAGTAGGGGGAACTAGCGGGGGCTTACAAGAGACCCAGTACTTC. This gives the protein CSARVGGTSGGLQETQYF.

The genes are TRBV6-1 and TRBJ2-5; possibly TRBD1 or TRBD2 for D (6 bases each). The CDR3 is 15 amino acids. Trimming left V 4 bases short and J 2 bases short, with 14 bases between. Germline V CDR1 and CDR2: MNHNS, SASEGT. The CDR3 spells CASSGRGGLQETQYF. The CDR3 DNA sequence: TGTGCCAGCAGTGGCAGGGGAGGACTTCAAGAGACCCAGTACTTC.

Concerning this clonotype: Possible read error: a much larger clone is one base away. The chain employs TRBV7-9 and TRBJ1-2; 8 nucleotides agree with TRBD1. This CDR3 is built from 13 residues. Trimming at V came to 5 bases and at J to 10 bases, leaving 9 bases not matched to a gene. Germline loops: CDR1 SEHNR, CDR2 FQNEAQ (reference sequence). The CDR3: CASSAGLGQAYTF. Here the CDR3 DNA reads TGTGCCAGCAGCGCTGGACTGGGACAGGCCTACACCTTC.